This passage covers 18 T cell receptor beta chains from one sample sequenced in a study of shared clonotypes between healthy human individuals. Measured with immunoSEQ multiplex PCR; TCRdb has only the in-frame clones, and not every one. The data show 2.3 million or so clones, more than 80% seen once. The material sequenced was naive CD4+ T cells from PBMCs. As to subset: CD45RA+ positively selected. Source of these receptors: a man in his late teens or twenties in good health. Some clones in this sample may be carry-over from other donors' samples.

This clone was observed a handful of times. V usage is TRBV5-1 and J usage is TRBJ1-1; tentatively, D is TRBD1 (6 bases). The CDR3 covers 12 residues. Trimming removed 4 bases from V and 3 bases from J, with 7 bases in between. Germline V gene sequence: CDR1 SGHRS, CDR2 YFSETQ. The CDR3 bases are TGCGCCAGCAGCCCAGGGGACACTGAAGCTTTCTTT. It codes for CASSPGDTEAFF. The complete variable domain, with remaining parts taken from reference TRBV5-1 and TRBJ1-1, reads KAGVTQTPRYLIKTRGQQVTLSCSPISGHRSVSWYQQTPGQGLQFLFEYFSETQRNKGNFPGRFSGRQFSNSRSEMNVSTLELGDSALYLCASSPGDTEAFFGQGTRLTVV.

The CDR3 protein is CASSLAGGGYDEQYF. The CDR3 region has the DNA TGTGCCAGCAGCTTAGCGGGCGGGGGCTACGACGAGCAGTACTTC. The rearrangement uses TRBV7-8 and TRBJ2-7; a weak D match, TRBD2 (7 bases). V lost 0 bases and J lost 5, with 14 bases in between. Per germline, CDR1 SGHVS and CDR2 FQNEAQ. The CDR3 runs to 15 residues.

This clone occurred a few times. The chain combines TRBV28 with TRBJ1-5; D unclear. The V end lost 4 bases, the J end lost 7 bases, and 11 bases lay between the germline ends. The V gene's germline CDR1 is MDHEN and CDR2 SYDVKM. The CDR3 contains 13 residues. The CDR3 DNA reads TGTGCCAGCAGTTCCCCGACCTTCCAGCCCCAGCATTTT. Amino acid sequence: CASSSPTFQPQHF.

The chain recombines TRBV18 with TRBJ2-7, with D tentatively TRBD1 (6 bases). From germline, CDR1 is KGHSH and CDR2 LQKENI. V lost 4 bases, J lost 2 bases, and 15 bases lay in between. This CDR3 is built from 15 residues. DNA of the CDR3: TGTGCCAGCTCACAAACCGGGACACCCACCTACGAGCAGTACTTC. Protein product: CASSQTGTPTYEQYF.

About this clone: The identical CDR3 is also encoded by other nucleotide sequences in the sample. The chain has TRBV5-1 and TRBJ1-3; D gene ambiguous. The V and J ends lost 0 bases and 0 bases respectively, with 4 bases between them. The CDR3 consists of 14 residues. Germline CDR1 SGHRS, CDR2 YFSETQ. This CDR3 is CASSLDSSGNTIYF. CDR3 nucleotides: TGCGCCAGCAGCTTGGACAGCTCTGGAAACACCATATATTTT.

CDR3 sequence (DNA): TGTGCCAGCAGTGAAACTAGCTCCGGGGATACGCAGTATTTT. Translated, it gives CASSETSSGDTQYF. This chain joins TRBV6-4 and TRBJ2-3; D is perhaps TRBD2 (6 bases). V lost 3 bases and J lost 6, with 13 bases in between. The CDR3 contains 14 residues. Germline CDR1 MRHNA, CDR2 SNTAGT.

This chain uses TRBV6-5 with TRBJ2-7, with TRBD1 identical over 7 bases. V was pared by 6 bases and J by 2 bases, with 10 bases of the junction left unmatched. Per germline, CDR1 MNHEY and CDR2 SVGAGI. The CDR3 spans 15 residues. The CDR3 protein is CASRRTGTVPYEQYF. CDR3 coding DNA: TGTGCCAGCAGGAGAACCGGGACAGTTCCCTACGAGCAGTACTTC.

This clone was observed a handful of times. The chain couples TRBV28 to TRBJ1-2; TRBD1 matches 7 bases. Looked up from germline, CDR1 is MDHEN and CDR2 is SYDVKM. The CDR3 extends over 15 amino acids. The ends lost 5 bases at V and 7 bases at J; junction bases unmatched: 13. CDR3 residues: CASSAQTGPGSGYTF. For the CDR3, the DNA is TGTGCCAGCAGTGCCCAGACAGGGCCCGGTAGTGGCTACACCTTC.

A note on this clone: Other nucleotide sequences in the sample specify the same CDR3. The DNA for the CDR3 is TGCAGCGCCCGATACAATGAGCAGTTCTTC. Amino acids: CSARYNEQFF. V usage is TRBV29-1 and J usage is TRBJ2-1; no firm D call. Per germline, CDR1 SQVTM and CDR2 ANQGSEA. CDR3 size: 10 residues. The V end was cut by 7 bases, the J end by 4 bases, with 5 bases between.

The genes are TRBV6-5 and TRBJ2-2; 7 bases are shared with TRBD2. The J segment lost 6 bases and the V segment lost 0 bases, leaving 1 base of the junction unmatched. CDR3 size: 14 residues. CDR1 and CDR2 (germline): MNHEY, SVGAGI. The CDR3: CASSYSGGAGELFF. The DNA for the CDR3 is TGTGCCAGCAGTTACTCGGGAGGGGCCGGGGAGCTGTTTTTT.

CDR3 region: CASSPLTSGRALTKNIQYF. DNA for the CDR3: TGTGCCAGCAGTCCCCTGACTAGCGGGAGGGCCTTAACCAAAAACATTCAGTACTTC. The chain couples TRBV28 to TRBJ2-4, with 14 bases aligning to TRBD2. The CDR3 sequence is 19 residues long. CDR1 is MDHEN and CDR2 is SYDVKM in the germline V gene. V shed 5 bases, J shed 2 bases, and the junction held 11 bases outside the gene matches. The full variable domain, its missing parts supplied by reference TRBV28 and TRBJ2-4, is DVKVTQSSRYLVKRTGEKVFLECVQDMDHENMFWYRQDPGLGLRLIYFSYDVKMKEKGDIPEGYSVSREKKERFSLILESASTNQTSMYLCASSPLTSGRALTKNIQYFGAGTRLSVL.

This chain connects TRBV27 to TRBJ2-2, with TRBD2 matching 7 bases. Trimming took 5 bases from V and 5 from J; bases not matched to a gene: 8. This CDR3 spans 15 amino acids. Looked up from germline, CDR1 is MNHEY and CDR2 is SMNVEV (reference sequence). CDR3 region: CASSPPSGTTGELFF. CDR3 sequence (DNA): TGTGCCAGCAGTCCCCCTAGCGGAACGACCGGGGAGCTGTTTTTT.

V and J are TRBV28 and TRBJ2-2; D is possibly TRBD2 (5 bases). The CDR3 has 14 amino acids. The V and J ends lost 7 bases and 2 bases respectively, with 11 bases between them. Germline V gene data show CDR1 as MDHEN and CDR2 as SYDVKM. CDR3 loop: CASNPPGNTGELFF. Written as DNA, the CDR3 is TGTGCCAGCAACCCTCCGGGAAACACCGGGGAGCTGTTTTTT.

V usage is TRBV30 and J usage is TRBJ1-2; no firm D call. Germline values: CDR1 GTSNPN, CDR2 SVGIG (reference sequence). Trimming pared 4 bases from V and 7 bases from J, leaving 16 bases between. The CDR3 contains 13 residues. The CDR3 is CAWTKDRGPGYTF. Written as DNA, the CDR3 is TGTGCCTGGACTAAGGACCGAGGCCCTGGCTACACCTTC. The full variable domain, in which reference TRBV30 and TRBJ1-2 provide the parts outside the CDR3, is SQTIHQWPATLVQPVGSPLSLECTVEGTSNPNLYWYRQAAGRGLQLLFYSVGIGQISSEVPQNLSASRPQDRQFILSSKKLLLSDSGFYLCAWTKDRGPGYTFGSGTRLTVV.

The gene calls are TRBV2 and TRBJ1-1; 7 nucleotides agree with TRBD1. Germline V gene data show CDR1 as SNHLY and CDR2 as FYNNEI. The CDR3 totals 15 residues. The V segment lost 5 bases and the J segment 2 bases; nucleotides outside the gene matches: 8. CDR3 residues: CASSMFRGDNTEAFF. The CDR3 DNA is TGTGCCAGCAGTATGTTCAGGGGGGACAACACTGAAGCTTTCTTT.

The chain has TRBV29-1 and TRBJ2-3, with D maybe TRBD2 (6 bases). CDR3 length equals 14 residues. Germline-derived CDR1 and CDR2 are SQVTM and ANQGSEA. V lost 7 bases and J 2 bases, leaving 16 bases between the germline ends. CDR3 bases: TGCAGCGAAGCGCCTGCGGGAAACACAGATACGCAGTATTTT. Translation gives CSEAPAGNTDTQYF.

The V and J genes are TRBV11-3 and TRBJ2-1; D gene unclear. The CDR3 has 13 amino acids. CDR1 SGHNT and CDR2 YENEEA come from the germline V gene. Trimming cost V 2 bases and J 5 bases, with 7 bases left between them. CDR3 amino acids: CASSLLLNNEQFF. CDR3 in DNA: TGTGCCAGCAGCTTATTGTTAAACAATGAGCAGTTCTTC.

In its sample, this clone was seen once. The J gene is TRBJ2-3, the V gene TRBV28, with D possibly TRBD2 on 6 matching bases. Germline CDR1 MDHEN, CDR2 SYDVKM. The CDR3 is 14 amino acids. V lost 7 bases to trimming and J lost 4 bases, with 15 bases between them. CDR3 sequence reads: CASTKLAPSDTQYF. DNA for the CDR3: TGTGCCAGCACTAAACTAGCTCCGTCAGATACGCAGTATTTT.